These T cell receptor beta chains were read from a single sample in a study of T cell changes during pregnancy in multiple sclerosis. Measured with immunoSEQ multiplex PCR; TCRdb has only the in-frame clones, and not every one. The repertoire has tens of thousands of clones, 93% of them found once; the top ten carry more than 2%. Sequenced material: peripheral blood, taken in the second trimester of pregnancy. These TCRs come from a female donor with multiple sclerosis, enrolled in a pregnancy study. The CDR3 runs from the conserved cysteine through the conserved F or W.

V,CDR3
TRBV4-2,CASSQRYPSDAYNEQFF
TRBV6-6,CASSWGELSGDQPQHF
TRBV2,CASSDRWEGEGGYTF
TRBV18,CASSPRGGFYEQYF
TRBV7-7,CASSLSPPLAGGEGTQYF
TRBV7-2,CASSFVGGNIQYF
TRBV6-1,CASSGLRGTPSPLHF
TRBV5-6,CASSFGGNQETQYF
TRBV6-1,CASSEGTTGAGREKLFF
TRBV9,CASSATSGGVKNIQYF
TRBV6-1,CASSQRQGDNSPLHF
TRBV25-1,CASSTSGLEETQYF
TRBV28,CASETYPYEQYF
TRBV10-3,CAISESIYTARYGYTF
TRBV7-8,CASSLAASGETQYF
TRBV9,CASSVGDRGFIDTIYF
TRBV28,CASSPDSPLRPQHF
TRBV7-3,CASSPTSFNEQFF
TRBV2,CASRDNRGWADTQYF
TRBV11-2,CASSPWDRATDTQYF
TRBV5-1,CASSLEFGSSYNEQFF
TRBV11-2,CASSPTGGPKKLFF
TRBV4-1,CASTGTSGGARGGELFF
TRBV11-2,CASSLAWDRGEKLFF
TRBV9,CASSPLGVEKLFF
TRBV2,CASSETGGSGELFF
TRBV18,CASSQTRPSQGLQNYGYTF
TRBV25-1,CASSEGVLGVETQYF
TRBV6-5,CATTTLGQGRNIQYF
TRBV13,CASSLEGNEQYF
TRBV5-1,CASSLTVLNTEAFF
TRBV28,CASRDGGTGQPQHF
TRBV4-2,CASSQDFQGFPDTQYF
TRBV7-9,CASSPQADSSYNEQFF
TRBV7-8,CASSLVRTSGNTEAFF
TRBV10-3,CAIGSNNQPQHF
TRBV6-6,CASSYGATGELFF
TRBV7-9,CASSRGTDKLFF
TRBV2,CASRIAGGGETQYF
TRBV13,CASSPRGAPLTDTQYF
TRBV2,CASSGDRASSYEQYF
TRBV6-5,CASSLRTGVNYGYTF
TRBV5-5,CASSLVLRGGDNNSPLHF
TRBV2,CAIAGTQTRYEQYF
TRBV21-1,CASSNLKEGPYF
TRBV30,CAWERGRANVLTF
TRBV14,CAKTGDSPLHF
TRBV7-3,CASSVAGGAHKYF
TRBV4-1,CASSQGRVREVGTGELFF
TRBV13,CASSLRLAGAYQETQYF
TRBV9,CASSVSLAGGSEQYF